This T cell receptor (beta chain) was sequenced for a study of blood T cell repertoires in COVID-19. Study-wide background: From T cells, B-cell-depleted T cells, or PBMCs came the material, which was cDNA or gDNA.

In the study's own analysis: Scientists estimated how many nucleated cells there were by amplifying reference gene primers. This table comes from immunoSEQ multiplex PCR, and its TCRdb copy is limited to in-frame clones, with some not included. D and trimming were read from the DNA, whereas the V and J calls and clone size are those reported in that table. The sample records approximately 180,000 clones, approximately 83% being singletons. The CDR3 has 16 residues. Trimming stripped 5 bases from V and 5 bases from J, with 21 bases between. Germline V gives CDR1 SEHNR, CDR2 FQNEAQ (reference sequence).

This sequence was found in a man between 60 and 75 years old with acute or convalescent COVID-19. Sample: peripheral blood. The V call is TRBV7-9, the J call TRBJ2-5; D possibly corresponds to TRBD1 (6 bases). CDR3 in amino acids: CASSIPTTGTLETQYF. The CDR3 DNA is TGTGCCAGCAGCATCCCAACGACAGGTACTTTGGAGACCCAGTACTTC.